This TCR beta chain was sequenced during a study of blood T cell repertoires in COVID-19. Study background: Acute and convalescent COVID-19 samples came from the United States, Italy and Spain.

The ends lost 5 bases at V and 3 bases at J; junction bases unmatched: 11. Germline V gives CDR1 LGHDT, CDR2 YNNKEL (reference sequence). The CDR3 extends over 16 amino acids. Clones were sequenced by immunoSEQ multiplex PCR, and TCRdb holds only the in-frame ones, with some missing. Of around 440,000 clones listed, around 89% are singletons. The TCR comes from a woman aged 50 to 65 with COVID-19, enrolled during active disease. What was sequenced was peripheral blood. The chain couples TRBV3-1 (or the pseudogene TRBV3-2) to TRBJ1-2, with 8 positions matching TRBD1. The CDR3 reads CASSSRTGRHDYGYTF. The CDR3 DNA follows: TGTGCCAGCAGCTCCCGGACAGGGAGGCATGACTATGGCTACACCTTC.